This TCR beta chain was sequenced in a study of graft-versus-host responses after intestinal transplantation. Background on the study: Each recipient received a multivisceral, liver-intestinal, or isolated intestinal graft.

Germline CDR1 reads MNHEY; CDR2 reads SVGAGI. V was trimmed by 0 bases and J by 2 bases, leaving 14 bases between them. The CDR3 is 16 amino acids. This table comes from immunoSEQ multiplex PCR, and its TCRdb copy is limited to in-frame clones, with some not included. The sample records 7,500 to 10,000 clones, approximately 72% being singletons. The starting material, graft tissue, was processed to release intraepithelial and lamina propria lymphocytes. This specimen consisted of ileum tissue, obtained roughly 530 days after intestinal transplant. The TCR was taken from a human patient who received an intestinal transplant, so some T cells may come from the graft donor. The chain uses TRBV6-5 and TRBJ2-7; TRBD2 might be the D (5 bases). Written as DNA, the CDR3 is TGTGCCAGCAGTTACTCGGTGGTCAGCGGCACCTACGAGCAGTACTTC. Amino acid sequence: CASSYSVVSGTYEQYF.